Shown below are 29 T cell receptor beta chains from a single sample sequenced in a study of shared clonotypes between healthy human individuals. Naive CD8 cells lacked CD45RO, underwent positive selection for CCR7 and left out terminally differentiated effector memory CD45RA+ cells. Produced via immunoSEQ multiplex PCR; TCRdb's table is partial and in-frame only. The sample lists more than 2 million clones, about 95% seen once, with around 1.1% in the top ten. Sequences were obtained from naive CD8+ T cells sorted from blood. These receptors were collected from a man between 18 and 29 years old in good health.

V and J are TRBV7-9 and TRBJ2-7, with TRBD2 identical over 8 bases. Germline loops: CDR1 SEHNR, CDR2 FQNEAQ (reference sequence). There are 15 residues in the CDR3. With V trimmed by 6 bases and J by 3 bases, 10 bases remained unmatched. The CDR3: CASSPQAGANYEQYF. CDR3 DNA: TGTGCCAGCAGTCCTCAAGCGGGGGCAAACTACGAGCAGTACTTC.

The genes are TRBV12-5 and TRBJ2-4, with 12 bases aligning to TRBD1. V was pared by 3 bases and J by 0 bases, with 9 bases of the junction left unmatched. The CDR3 consists of 19 residues. Germline lookup yields CDR1 LGHNT and CDR2 FRNRAP. In DNA form, the CDR3 reads TGTGCTAGTGGTTTCACCGGGACAGGGGGCTGGCTAGCCAAAAACATTCAGTACTTC. The encoded protein is CASGFTGTGGWLAKNIQYF. Based on the CDR3 plus reference TRBV12-5 and TRBJ2-4, the full variable domain is DARVTQTPRHKVTEMGQEVTMRCQPILGHNTVFWYRQTMMQGLELLAYFRNRAPLDDSGMPKDRFSAEMPDATLATLKIQPSEPRDSAVYFCASGFTGTGGWLAKNIQYFGAGTRLSVL.

In regard to this clone: In the same sample, other DNA sequences code for this CDR3. The chain joins TRBV4-3 to TRBJ1-1; D perhaps matches TRBD1 (6 bases). This CDR3 is built from 15 residues. Trimming shortened V by 1 base and J by 3 bases, and 12 bases separated the two germline ends. Per the germline V gene, CDR1 is LGHNA and CDR2 is YSLEER. CDR3 protein: CASSQVFGGDTEAFF. The CDR3 DNA follows: TGCGCCAGCAGCCAAGTTTTCGGGGGCGACACTGAAGCTTTCTTT.

This rearrangement joins TRBV2 to TRBJ2-7, with TRBD1 identical over 7 bases. The CDR3 totals 15 residues. V was pared by 1 base and J by 5 bases, with 8 bases of the junction left unmatched. Germline lookup yields CDR1 SNHLY and CDR2 FYNNEI. The DNA of the CDR3 is TGTGCCAGCAGTGAAGTGACAGGGAGAAAGGACGAGCAGTACTTC. This codes for CASSEVTGRKDEQYF.

The chain carries TRBV5-1 and TRBJ1-1; TRBD1 aligns across 9 bases. With 2 bases clipped from V and 6 bases from J, the junction kept 11 bases outside the gene matches. Germline values: CDR1 SGHRS, CDR2 YFSETQ. CDR3 length: 16 residues. The CDR3 DNA reads as TGCGCCAGCAGCTTCACAGGGGGCTTAAGGGACTCTGAAGCTTTCTTT. As protein: CASSFTGGLRDSEAFF.

V usage is TRBV28 and J usage is TRBJ1-5, with D possibly matching TRBD1 (5 bases). There are 16 residues in the CDR3. Germline loops: CDR1 MDHEN, CDR2 SYDVKM. Trimming shortened V by 7 bases and J by 7 bases, and 23 bases separated the two germline ends. CDR3 protein: CASTLGVREGHQPQHF. The DNA of the CDR3 is TGTGCCAGCACCCTAGGGGTTAGGGAGGGCCACCAGCCCCAGCATTTT.

The CDR3 region is CSVATSASYEQYF. In nucleotides, the CDR3 is TGCAGCGTTGCGACTAGCGCGTCCTACGAGCAGTACTTC. The rearrangement uses TRBV29-1 and TRBJ2-7; 8 bases align to TRBD2. V lost 4 bases, J lost 1 base, and 3 bases stayed unmatched. CDR1 and CDR2 from the germline V gene are SQVTM and ANQGSEA. The CDR3 has 13 amino acids.

This chain connects TRBV30 to TRBJ2-7; D is undetermined. V was clipped by 6 bases and J by 3 bases, with 12 bases between them. The CDR3 covers 12 residues. Germline CDR1 GTSNPN, CDR2 SVGIG (reference sequence). CDR3 residues: CACSVGVYEQYF. The DNA of the CDR3 is TGTGCCTGCTCCGTTGGGGTCTACGAGCAGTACTTC.

This clone was counted a single time. This chain connects TRBV6-4 to TRBJ2-3; unclear D gene. Germline V gene lookup returns CDR1 MRHNA and CDR2 SNTAGT. V dropped 2 bases and J dropped 0 bases, with 3 bases sitting between them. This CDR3 spans 13 amino acids. CDR3 DNA: TGTGCCAGCAGTGACGGCAGCACAGATACGCAGTATTTT. It translates to CASSDGSTDTQYF.

The V and J genes are TRBV27 and TRBJ2-7, with 9 bases lining up with TRBD1. This CDR3 contains 15 residues. Germline V lookup: CDR1 MNHEY, CDR2 SMNVEV (reference sequence). J gave up 2 bases and V 2 bases, and 4 bases lay outside the gene matches. The CDR3 DNA is TGTGCCAGCAGTTTAGGATGGGACAGGGCCTACGAGCAGTACTTC. It yields the protein CASSLGWDRAYEQYF.

The rearrangement links TRBV7-9 to TRBJ1-1; a weak D match, TRBD1 (6 bases). The CDR3 has 14 residues. Germline CDR1 SEHNR, CDR2 FQNEAQ (reference sequence). Trimming stripped 5 bases from V and 7 bases from J, with 17 bases between. The CDR3 protein is CASSTHATGIEAFF. As DNA, the CDR3 is TGTGCCAGCAGCACCCATGCAACAGGGATTGAAGCTTTCTTT.

The chain is built from TRBV4-3 and TRBJ2-1; no definite D call. The germline V and J ends were trimmed by 4 bases and 5 bases, with 12 bases remaining between them. This CDR3 contains 14 residues. CDR1 and CDR2 from the germline V gene are LGHNA and YSLEER. CDR3 residues: CASSPISSNNEQFF. The CDR3 coding sequence is TGCGCCAGCAGCCCAATAAGTAGTAACAATGAGCAGTTCTTC.

The chain carries TRBV13 and TRBJ1-1; the match to TRBD1 covers 7 bases. CDR1 and CDR2 from the germline V gene are PRHDT and FYEKMQ (reference sequence). The CDR3 spans 13 residues. The junction had 7 bases not matched to a gene; V was cut back by 4 bases and J by 8 bases. This chain's CDR3 is CASSSTGAPEAFF. The CDR3 DNA is TGTGCCAGCAGCTCCACAGGGGCGCCGGAAGCTTTCTTT.

This chain uses TRBV5-4 with TRBJ1-1, with TRBD1 as a possible D gene (6 bases). The V gene's germline CDR1 is SGHNT and CDR2 YYREEE (reference sequence). This CDR3 is built from 12 residues. The V and J ends lost 4 bases and 11 bases respectively, with 15 bases between them. The CDR3 is CASSNTGYGAFF. The DNA of the CDR3 is TGTGCCAGCAGCAACACAGGGTATGGGGCTTTCTTT.

This clone was seen only once. This chain links TRBV27 with TRBJ2-7, with TRBD1 matching 8 bases. The V gene's germline CDR1 is MNHEY and CDR2 SMNVEV (reference sequence). This CDR3 contains 14 residues. Trimming took 5 bases from V and 3 from J; bases not matched to a gene: 6. Written as DNA, the CDR3 is TGTGCCAGCAGTCCAAATGGACAGGGCTACGAGCAGTACTTC. Protein: CASSPNGQGYEQYF.

The chain is built from TRBV7-9 and TRBJ2-5; TRBD2 is a possible D gene (6 bases). The CDR3 is made up of 14 amino acids. The germline CDR1 and CDR2 sequences are SEHNR and FQNEAQ (reference sequence). Trimming stripped 5 bases from V and 1 base from J, with 11 bases between. CDR3 sequence reads: CASSPGTAQETQYF. The CDR3 DNA follows: TGTGCCAGCAGCCCGGGGACTGCCCAAGAGACCCAGTACTTC.

J is TRBJ2-3 and V is TRBV10-1, with TRBD2 matching over 9 bases. The germline CDR1 and CDR2 sequences are WNHNN and SYGVQD (reference sequence). With V trimmed by 9 bases and J by 4 bases, 11 bases remained unmatched. The CDR3 spans 15 residues. The CDR3 here is CARKYSGSVPDTQYF. DNA of the CDR3: TGCGCCAGAAAATATAGCGGGAGCGTCCCAGATACGCAGTATTTT.

This clone showed up just once. This chain connects TRBV25-1 to TRBJ2-7; D remains unclear. Trimming shortened V by 6 bases and J by 4 bases, and 7 bases separated the two germline ends. Germline CDR1 MGHDK, CDR2 SYGVNS. The CDR3 is 11 residues long. The CDR3 reads CASSHGYEQYF. In nucleotides, the CDR3 is TGTGCCAGCAGCCACGGGTACGAGCAGTACTTC.

This chain joins TRBV12-5 and TRBJ1-1; D unresolved. The CDR3 extends over 14 amino acids. The germline V gene encodes CDR1 LGHNT and CDR2 FRNRAP. The V gene lost 3 bases and the J gene lost 0 bases, with 8 bases spanning the gap. The CDR3 DNA is TGTGCTAGTGGTTTCGAGGGATTGAACACTGAAGCTTTCTTT. Protein: CASGFEGLNTEAFF.

The V call is TRBV27, the J call TRBJ1-4, with TRBD1 as a possible D gene (5 bases). Per the germline V gene, CDR1 is MNHEY and CDR2 is SMNVEV (reference sequence). The CDR3 runs 15 residues. V gave up 4 bases and J gave up 8 bases, with 17 bases separating them. The CDR3 is CASSSGQGTGEKLFF. The CDR3 DNA reads as TGTGCCAGCAGTTCAGGGCAGGGTACGGGGGAAAAACTGTTTTTT.

The chain employs TRBV7-9 and TRBJ2-7; D is ambiguous. Germline CDR1 SEHNR, CDR2 FQNEAQ (reference sequence). The CDR3 sequence is 12 residues long. V lost 5 bases and J lost 2, with 7 bases in between. The CDR3 coding sequence is TGTGCCAGCAGCGCCGGCCCCTACGAGCAGTACTTC. This sequence encodes CASSAGPYEQYF.

The genes are TRBV28 and TRBJ1-2; 7 nucleotides align to TRBD1. Unmatched junction bases numbered 6, after V lost 3 bases and J lost 2 bases. Germline CDR1 is MDHEN and CDR2 is SYDVKM. CDR3 length: 15 amino acids. The CDR3, as DNA: TGTGCCAGCAGTTTTCGGGGCAGGGGGAACTATGGCTACACCTTC. Protein: CASSFRGRGNYGYTF.

The rearrangement links TRBV4-3 to TRBJ2-1, with 12 positions matching TRBD2. V dropped 3 bases and J dropped 0; count of bases not matched to a gene: 3. In germline, CDR1 is LGHNA, CDR2 YSLEER. The CDR3 is 17 residues long. The DNA of the CDR3 is TGCGCCAGCAGCCATCGACTAGCGGGAGACTCCTACAATGAGCAGTTCTTC. Residues: CASSHRLAGDSYNEQFF.

The chain couples TRBV5-4 to TRBJ1-1; unclear D gene. The germline V gene has CDR1 SGHNT and CDR2 YYREEE (reference sequence). The CDR3 runs to 13 residues. V was pared by 2 bases and J by 3 bases, with 8 bases between. CDR3 sequence reads: CASSFLGDTEAFF. The DNA for the CDR3 is TGTGCCAGCAGCTTTTTAGGCGACACTGAAGCTTTCTTT.

V usage is TRBV5-4 and J usage is TRBJ1-1, with a possible D match to TRBD1 (6 bases). The CDR3 extends over 14 amino acids. Per germline, CDR1 SGHNT and CDR2 YYREEE (reference sequence). The ends were cut back, 4 bases at V and 6 bases at J, with 16 bases in the middle. DNA for the CDR3: TGTGCCAGCAGCCAAGGACAGCTGGAGGCTGAAGCTTTCTTT. As protein: CASSQGQLEAEAFF.

The rearrangement uses TRBV19 and TRBJ1-2; perhaps TRBD1 as D (5 bases). Trimming cost V 3 bases and J 6 bases, with 8 bases left between them. CDR3 length: 12 residues. The germline V gene has CDR1 LNHDA and CDR2 SQIVND (reference sequence). CDR3 region: CASSILGDGYTF. The CDR3 DNA sequence: TGTGCCAGTAGTATTTTGGGGGATGGCTACACCTTC.

The chain recombines TRBV7-2 with TRBJ2-7; 10 nucleotides match TRBD1. The CDR3 contains 16 residues. From germline, CDR1 is SGHTA and CDR2 FQGNSA. The J segment lost 2 bases and the V segment lost 3 bases, leaving 7 bases of the junction unmatched. CDR3 DNA: TGTGCCAGCAGCTTTGGTGGGACAGGGGTAGCCTACGAGCAGTACTTC. As protein: CASSFGGTGVAYEQYF. The variable domain in full, with the rest retrieved from reference TRBV7-2 and TRBJ2-7, is GAGVSQSPSNKVTEKGKDVELRCDPISGHTALYWYRQSLGQGLEFLIYFQGNSAPDKSGLPSDRFSAERTGGSVSTLTIQRTQQEDSAVYLCASSFGGTGVAYEQYFGPGTRLTVT.

The V and J genes are TRBV19 and TRBJ2-2; D is undetermined. Trimming shortened V by 1 base and J by 6 bases, and 6 bases separated the two germline ends. This CDR3 is built from 13 residues. Germline V gives CDR1 LNHDA, CDR2 SQIVND (reference sequence). The CDR3 is CASSIVFAGELFF. The CDR3 DNA reads as TGTGCCAGTAGTATAGTTTTTGCCGGGGAGCTGTTTTTT. The full variable domain, its missing parts supplied by reference TRBV19 and TRBJ2-2, is DGGITQSPKYLFRKEGQNVTLSCEQNLNHDAMYWYRQDPGQGLRLIYYSQIVNDFQKGDIAEGYSVSREKKESFPLTVTSAQKNPTAFYLCASSIVFAGELFFGEGSRLTVL.

The gene calls are TRBV14 and TRBJ2-7; no clear D gene. Between the trimmed V and J ends, which lost 0 bases and 5 bases, there was a span of 20 bases. CDR1 SGHDN and CDR2 FVKESK come from the germline V gene. CDR3 length: 17 amino acids. The CDR3 nucleotides read TGTGCCAGCAGCCAAGATCACGGGCCTCTCAACTCGGACGAGCAGTACTTC. Translated, it gives CASSQDHGPLNSDEQYF.